This TCR beta chain was sequenced during a study of CD8+ T cells in alopecia areata. General study results and limits: Clonality exceeded that of normal scalp in lesional scalp, most notably in alopecia totalis/universalis.

After isolation, RNA underwent reverse transcription to generate cDNA as the sequencing template. This table comes from immunoSEQ multiplex PCR, and its TCRdb copy is limited to in-frame clones, with some not included. Counted here are about 64,000 clones, 44% occurring once; the ten biggest clones make up around 54%. With regard to this clone: Its antigen is not identified.

CDR1 SEHNR and CDR2 FQNEAQ come from the germline V gene (reference sequence). The CDR3 covers 13 residues. The sequence came from a human donor with alopecia areata. The sample comprised NKG2D-low CD8+ T cells sorted from blood. The V gene is TRBV7-9, the J gene TRBJ1-2, with D unclear. CDR3 sequence reads: CAITGLQNYGYTF. CDR3 DNA: TGTGCGATCACCGGGCTTCAGAACTATGGCTACACCTTC. Supplemented by reference TRBV7-9 and TRBJ1-2, the full variable domain reads DTGVSQNPRHKITKRGQNVTFRCDPISEHNRLYWYRQTLGQGPEFLTYFQNEAQLEKSRLLSDRFSAERPKGSFSTLEIQRTEQGDSAMYLCAITGLQNYGYTFGSGTRLTVV.